This T cell receptor (beta chain) stems from a study of T cell changes during pregnancy in multiple sclerosis. Some clones are missing from TCRdb's copy, which holds only in-frame ones; the method was immunoSEQ multiplex PCR. The data show approximately 49,000 clones, around 94% seen once. Germline values: CDR1 SGHTA, CDR2 FQGNSA. The CDR3 extends over 16 amino acids. The J segment lost 1 base and the V segment lost 0 bases, leaving 6 bases of the junction unmatched. The receptor was isolated from a female donor in good health, enrolled as a control in a pregnancy study. This sample comprised CD4+ T cells from peripheral blood mononuclear cells, obtained in the second trimester of pregnancy. J is TRBJ2-7 and V is TRBV7-2; 7 nucleotides agree with TRBD1. CDR3 protein: CASSLAGTDPSYEQYF. In DNA, the CDR3 is TGTGCCAGCAGCTTAGCCGGGACAGATCCGTCCTACGAGCAGTACTTC.